The 23 T cell receptor beta chains reported below all come from one sample, sequenced in a study of regulatory T cells in long-lasting Graves disease. HTBI primers from iRepertoire and Arm-PCR of CDR3 regions yielded the TCR beta libraries. TCRdb independently ran MiXCR on the multiplex PCR reads; one entry per CDR3 protein. The table shows roughly 500,000 distinct CDR3 sequences, with 20% to 25% occurring only once. Regarding time point: persistent/refractory GD, antithyroid drugs over 5 years with positive TRAb. RNA isolated from PBMCs was used to make the TCR library. The sample was peripheral blood mononuclear cells (PBMCs), taken when the disease was refractory, from a patient treated with antithyroid drugs. The receptors shown here come from a female donor with Graves disease.

This clonotype was seen at least ten times. V is TRBV27 and J is TRBJ1-2, with unresolved D. Germline V lookup: CDR1 MNHEY, CDR2 SMNVEV (reference sequence). Deletions cut 5 bases from V and 3 bases from J, with 10 bases between. This CDR3 is 13 amino acids long. The CDR3 coding sequence is TGTGCCAGCAGTGAGGCGCTCCACTATGGCTACACCTTC. It codes for CASSEALHYGYTF.

In its sample, this clonotype was seen many times. V usage is TRBV28 and J usage is TRBJ1-6; D unclear. V lost 1 base and J lost 5, with 6 bases in between. The CDR3 runs 14 residues. The germline gives CDR1 MDHEN, CDR2 SYDVKM. The CDR3 DNA follows: TGTGCCAGCAGTTTATCACAGAATAATTCACCCCTCCACTTT. It yields the protein CASSLSQNNSPLHF.

This clonotype was detected many times. The gene calls are TRBV7-9 and TRBJ1-1; D ambiguous. The CDR3 runs to 15 residues. Trimming took 0 bases from V and 4 from J, leaving 12 bases between them. In germline, CDR1 is SEHNR, CDR2 FQNEAQ (reference sequence). CDR3 protein: CASSLAEGRLTEAFF. For the CDR3, the DNA is TGTGCCAGCAGCTTAGCGGAAGGGAGGCTCACTGAAGCTTTCTTT.

Notes on this clonotype: Germline and junction disagree at one end, which may indicate a read error. The chain employs TRBV7-7 and TRBJ2-2, with TRBD2 matching 8 bases. CDR1 SSHAT and CDR2 FNYEAQ come from the germline V gene (reference sequence). The length of the CDR3 is 15 residues. The DNA of the CDR3 is TGTGCTAGCAGCTTAGATAGCGGGGTAACCGGGGAGCTGTTTTTT. The encoded protein is CASSLDSGVTGELFF.

This clonotype has at least ten counts. Germline is not matched at one junction end, which may reflect a read error. V is TRBV12-3 or TRBV12-4 and J is TRBJ1-4; maybe TRBD1 (6 bases). This CDR3 contains 15 residues. CDR3 DNA sequence: TGTGTCAGCAGTTCTCAACAGGGATATGGAGAAAAACTGTTTTTT. Its translation: CVSSSQQGYGEKLFF.

On this clonotype: At one of its ends the junction is not consistent with the germline gene, which may arise from a read error. The V and J genes are TRBV19 and TRBJ1-1, with 8 bases that match TRBD1. CDR1 is LNHDA, CDR2 SQIVND, per germline (reference sequence). The CDR3 loop spans 17 amino acids. As DNA, the CDR3 is TGTGCCAGTAGTATGGGCAGGGGGCTCGCTATGAACACTGAAGCCTTCTTT. This gives the protein CASSMGRGLAMNTEAFF.

This clonotype was detected only a few times. In DNA form, the CDR3 reads TGTGCCATCAGTCAGGGGGGCAATCAGCCCCAGCATTTT. It yields the protein CAISQGGNQPQHF. The chain couples TRBV10-3 to TRBJ1-5; 7 bases line up with TRBD1. CDR1 and CDR2 from the germline V gene are ENHRY and SYGVKD. V dropped 5 bases and J dropped 2; count of bases not matched to a gene: 0. The CDR3 loop spans 13 amino acids.

With respect to this clonotype: With a much larger clone just one base away, this may be a read error. This sequence joins TRBV7-6 and TRBJ1-4, with TRBD1 as a possible D gene (6 bases). The CDR3 covers 16 residues. Germline CDR1 is SGHVS and CDR2 is FNYEAQ. CDR3 nucleotide sequence: TGTGCCAGCAGCTTAGGGTACAGGGCTGGTGATGAAAAACTGCTTTTT. This translates into CASSLGYRAGDEKLLF.

The V and J genes are TRBV5-1 and TRBJ1-2; 11 bases agree with TRBD1. The J segment lost 7 bases and the V segment lost 5 bases, leaving 13 bases of the junction unmatched. Germline lookup yields CDR1 SGHRS and CDR2 YFSETQ. The CDR3 is 16 amino acids. The DNA of the CDR3 is TGCGCCAGCAGATCCGGACAGGGGGCGACGGATGGTGGCTACACCTTC. Translation gives CASRSGQGATDGGYTF.

This clonotype was seen a handful of times. The V call is TRBV7-9, the J call TRBJ2-2, with D hard to call. The CDR3 totals 13 residues. Trimming cost V 2 bases and J 8 bases, with 9 bases left between them. Germline V gene data show CDR1 as SEHNR and CDR2 as FQNEAQ (reference sequence). This CDR3 reads CASSLRSAGELFF. CDR3 DNA: TGTGCCAGCAGCTTAAGGTCGGCTGGGGAGCTGTTTTTT.

This clonotype was seen just once. V and J are TRBV28 and TRBJ1-5; TRBD1 matches 10 bases. The junction had 19 bases not matched to a gene; V was cut back by 10 bases and J by 4 bases. The CDR3 extends over 18 amino acids. Germline-derived CDR1 and CDR2 are MDHEN and SYDVKM. CDR3 loop: CANTNSGQGSPRNQPQHF. As DNA, the CDR3 is TGTGCCAATACCAACTCGGGACAGGGGTCCCCCCGTAATCAGCCCCAGCATTTT.

The rearrangement uses TRBV20-1 and TRBJ1-5; 11 bases fit TRBD1. The CDR3 loop spans 14 amino acids. The trim removed 6 bases at V and 5 bases at J, leaving 6 bases unmatched. Germline loops: CDR1 DFQATT, CDR2 SNEGSKA (reference sequence). The CDR3 loop is CSAVGQGDYQPQHF. The CDR3 DNA follows: TGCAGTGCAGTGGGACAGGGGGATTATCAGCCCCAGCATTTT.

The chain joins TRBV11-2 to TRBJ2-1, with D maybe TRBD2 (7 bases). V dropped 6 bases and J dropped 12 bases, with 24 bases sitting between them. This CDR3 is 15 amino acids long. The germline V gene has CDR1 SGHAT and CDR2 FQNNGV. CDR3 loop: CASRFLAGALGLQFF. The CDR3 DNA reads TGTGCCAGCAGATTTCTTGCGGGGGCCCTCGGATTGCAGTTCTTC.

The V call is TRBV30, the J call TRBJ1-1; TRBD1 is a possible D gene (6 bases). The CDR3 runs 13 residues. V was clipped by 7 bases and J by 2 bases, with 14 bases between them. Germline V CDR1 and CDR2: GTSNPN, SVGIG (reference sequence). CDR3 region: CAFQRTENTEAFF. The CDR3 nucleotides are TGTGCCTTTCAACGGACAGAAAACACTGAAGCTTTCTTT.

This clonotype was counted a few times. The CDR3 loop reads CASSARQEREKLFF. In DNA form, the CDR3 reads TGTGCCAGCAGCGCCCGACAGGAGAGGGAAAAACTGTTTTTT. The J gene is TRBJ1-4, the V gene TRBV9, with D tentatively TRBD1 (6 bases). V was pared by 3 bases and J by 8 bases, with 14 bases between. This CDR3 has 14 amino acids. Germline lookup yields CDR1 SGDLS and CDR2 YYNGEE.

This clonotype was recorded at least ten times. The chain is built from TRBV12-3 or TRBV12-4 and TRBJ1-5; weak D call: TRBD1 (5 bases). CDR3 length equals 12 residues. The CDR3 DNA reads TGTGCTTCAGGGTTTAGCAATCAGCCCCAGCATTTT. It is translated as CASGFSNQPQHF.

This clonotype was observed a handful of times. The gene calls are TRBV5-1 and TRBJ1-3, with 10 positions matching TRBD1. This CDR3 region has 16 residues. Germline assignment: CDR1 SGHRS and CDR2 YFSETQ. The V gene end was trimmed by 7 bases and the J gene end by 2 bases; junction bases not matched to a gene: 9. The CDR3 nucleotides read TGCGCCAGCGGCGGGACAGGGGCTGGCGCTGGAAACACCATATATTTT. The encoded protein is CASGGTGAGAGNTIYF.

A remark on this clonotype: Sequence at one end of the junction differs from germline and may be a read error. V gene TRBV6-1 combines with J gene TRBJ1-2; D is perhaps TRBD1 (6 bases). Germline V gives CDR1 MNHNS, CDR2 SASEGT. The CDR3 consists of 12 residues. The CDR3 here is CASGSQNRDILF. Here the CDR3 DNA reads TGTGCCAGCGGATCTCAAAATAGGGACATCCTCTTC.

The J gene is TRBJ2-2, the V gene TRBV6-5; D call uncertain. Germline V gene sequence: CDR1 MNHEY, CDR2 SVGAGI. The V end lost 2 bases, the J end lost 7 bases, and 14 bases lay between the germline ends. The CDR3 has 15 amino acids. The CDR3 is CASSYLAPRGGELFF. DNA for the CDR3: TGTGCCAGCAGTTACCTGGCTCCCAGAGGCGGGGAGCTGTTTTTT.

The rearrangement joins TRBV11-2 to TRBJ1-1, with no clear D. Per germline, CDR1 SGHAT and CDR2 FQNNGV. V was cut by 4 bases and J by 14 bases, with 17 bases left in between. The CDR3 spans 12 residues. The CDR3 protein is CASSSAPGPAFF. The CDR3 nucleotides are TGTGCCAGCAGCTCGGCCCCCGGCCCCGCCTTCTTT.

This clonotype was counted between two and nine times. The chain couples TRBV5-4 to TRBJ1-1, with no clear D. The CDR3 runs to 15 residues. From germline, CDR1 is SGHNT and CDR2 YYREEE (reference sequence). V lost 4 bases and J 3 bases, leaving 16 bases between the germline ends. The CDR3 loop is CASSLDTSRHTEAFF. The CDR3 DNA reads as TGTGCCAGCAGCCTAGACACGAGTCGGCACACTGAAGCTTTCTTT.

This clonotype was seen only a few times. This may be a read error: a much more frequent sequence differs by one nucleotide. This chain joins TRBV6-1 and TRBJ2-5; a weak D match, TRBD2 (5 bases). Looked up from germline, CDR1 is MNHNS and CDR2 is SASEGT. Trimming cost V 6 bases and J 1 base, with 12 bases left between them. This CDR3 has 14 residues. CDR3 DNA sequence: TGTGCCAGCAGGGACTGGATTTCCCAAGAGACCCAGTACTTC. Its translation: CASRDWISQETQYF.

This clonotype was counted many times. This chain connects TRBV7-2 to TRBJ2-5; the match to TRBD2 covers 7 bases. The CDR3 extends over 14 amino acids. CDR1 SGHTA and CDR2 FQGNSA come from the germline V gene. The V segment lost 8 bases and the J segment 1 base; nucleotides outside the gene matches: 7. The CDR3 here is CASFRAGFQETQYF. In nucleotides, the CDR3 is TGTGCCAGCTTTAGAGCGGGGTTCCAAGAGACCCAGTACTTC.